What follows are 5 T cell receptor beta chains derived from one specimen sequenced in a study of blood T cells in healthy people across ages. For the second PCR, which ran for about 6 to 11 cycles, a sample-barcoded 5' primer and a J-beta primer mix were used. TCRdb passed the 5' RACE reads through MiXCR, listing each CDR3 protein once. The repertoire includes around 940,000 distinct CDR3 sequences, just over 50% of them detected once, and 20% to 25% sits in the top ten. The sequenced sample was blood. The receptors come from a woman aged 60-75 years in good health.

For this clonotype: Its ends do not fully match the called genes, so a read error is possible. The chain is built from TRBV7-2 and TRBJ2-3; 8 positions match TRBD2. This CDR3 has 15 amino acids. Germline lookup yields CDR1 SGHTA and CDR2 FQGNSA. The CDR3 spells CASSLGGRSTDTQYF. CDR3 in DNA: TGTGCCAGCAGTTTAGGCGGGAGGAGCACAGATACGCAGTATTTT.

The sample holds a few counts of this clonotype. The chain employs TRBV20-1 and TRBJ2-7; TRBD2 might be the D (7 bases). The CDR3 runs 14 residues. Germline loops: CDR1 DFQATT, CDR2 SNEGSKA (reference sequence). V dropped 4 bases and J dropped 3 bases, with 16 bases sitting between them. Written as DNA, the CDR3 is TGCAGTGCTACGCCTAGGGGGGGACACTACGAGCAGTACTTC. It encodes CSATPRGGHYEQYF.

This clonotype was seen only a few times. The chain combines TRBV5-1 with TRBJ2-1; D unclear. CDR3 length equals 14 residues. V dropped 0 bases and J dropped 7 bases, with 11 bases sitting between them. Germline assignment: CDR1 SGHRS and CDR2 YFSETQ. The CDR3 region is CASSLEGRRNEQFF. In DNA, the CDR3 is TGCGCCAGCAGCTTGGAGGGCAGGAGAAATGAGCAGTTCTTC.

This sequence joins TRBV20-1 and TRBJ2-1; 9 bases agree with TRBD2. The germline CDR1 and CDR2 sequences are DFQATT and SNEGSKA (reference sequence). The CDR3 length is 15 residues. V shed 1 base and J 4 bases; nucleotides not matched to a gene: 5. The CDR3 sequence: CSARGLAANYNEQFF. In DNA, the CDR3 is TGCAGTGCTAGAGGACTAGCGGCAAATTACAATGAGCAGTTCTTC.

The chain combines TRBV20-1 with TRBJ2-5; 14 positions match TRBD2. In germline, CDR1 is DFQATT, CDR2 SNEGSKA (reference sequence). After removal of 3 bases from V and 4 bases from J, the junction contained 10 bases not matched to a gene. The CDR3 has 17 residues. The CDR3 coding sequence is TGCAGTGCTAGCGGTCCCGGGACTAGCGGGAGCCGAGAGACCCAGTACTTC. It encodes CSASGPGTSGSRETQYF.